A selection of T cell receptor beta chains follows, all from one sample in a study of T cells after yellow fever vaccination. Each CDR3 protein is one row after TCRdb ran MiXCR on the 5' RACE reads. The profile shows under 300,000 distinct CDR3 sequences, about an eighth of them singletons. This specimen consisted of CD4+ T cells sorted from PBMCs, obtained 45 days after the yellow fever booster vaccination. Receptors were obtained from a man younger than 45 who received the YFV17D yellow fever vaccine. Each CDR3 is given with its conserved first and last residue. D genes are given only for firm matches. The size entry is marked missing in some rows and otherwise reads once, few, many or a size class.

size | J | D | V | CDR3 | DNA
NA | TRBJ2-2 | NA | TRBV12-5 | CASGLRENTGELFF | TGTGCTAGTGGTTTAAGGGAGAACACCGGGGAGCTGTTTTTT
few | TRBJ2-5 | NA | TRBV7-2 | CASSLAGGHRTQYF | TGTGCCAGCAGCTTAGCGGGCGGGCACAGGACCCAGTACTTC
many | TRBJ1-1 | TRBD1 | TRBV7-2 | CASSLDRGLSTEAFF | TGTGCCAGCAGCTTAGACAGGGGGTTAAGCACTGAAGCTTTCTTT
few | TRBJ2-7 | TRBD1 | TRBV6-6 | CASSPWTGLGYEQYF | TGTGCCAGCAGCCCGTGGACAGGTCTAGGCTACGAGCAGTACTTC
NA | TRBJ2-7 | NA | TRBV11-2 | CASSLVPAGSYEQYF | TGTGCCAGCAGCTTAGTCCCTGCAGGCTCCTACGAGCAGTACTTC
few | TRBJ2-5 | TRBD1 | TRBV7-2 | CASSSGRGRQETQYF | TGTGCCAGCAGCTCGGGCAGGGGGCGGCAAGAGACCCAGTACTTC
NA | TRBJ2-7 | NA | TRBV12-3/TRBV12-4 | CASSGGPDYEQYF | TGTGCCAGCAGTGGAGGGCCCGACTACGAGCAGTACTTC
many | TRBJ2-7 | NA | TRBV20-1 | CSAREASAISYEQYF | TGCAGTGCTAGAGAGGCTAGCGCGATCTCCTACGAGCAGTACTTC
few | TRBJ2-7 | NA | TRBV6-2/TRBV6-3 | CASSFHQTGEQYF | TGTGCCAGCAGTTTCCACCAAACGGGAGAGCAGTACTTC
NA | TRBJ1-1 | TRBD1 | TRBV11-1 | CASSRGQAGTEAFF | TGTGCCAGCAGCCGGGGACAGGCGGGCACTGAAGCTTTCTTT
few | TRBJ2-2 | TRBD1 | TRBV3-1 | CASSSLTGGHTGELFF | TGTGCCAGCAGCTCGCTTACAGGGGGTCACACCGGGGAGCTGTTTTTT
NA | TRBJ2-7 | NA | TRBV30 | CAWSTDEQYF | TGTGCCTGGAGTACTGATGAGCAGTACTTC
once | TRBJ2-1 | TRBD2 | TRBV20-1 | CSATSGSRGGSYNEQFF | TGCAGTGCTACGAGCGGGAGCAGGGGAGGCTCCTACAATGAGCAGTTCTTC
NA | TRBJ2-7 | TRBD2 | TRBV3-1 | CASSPDLAGAGKEQYF | TGTGCCAGCAGCCCGGACTTAGCGGGAGCCGGGAAAGAGCAGTACTTC
NA | TRBJ2-2 | NA | TRBV15 | CATSREGPGLGGELFF | TGTGCCACCAGCAGAGAGGGTCCGGGACTCGGCGGGGAGCTGTTTTTT
few | TRBJ2-2 | TRBD2 | TRBV20-1 | CSASVAGTNTGELFF | TGCAGTGCTAGTGTAGCGGGAACGAACACCGGGGAGCTGTTTTTT
NA | TRBJ2-3 | TRBD2 | TRBV5-1 | CASASGSIADTQYF | TGCGCCAGCGCAAGCGGGAGTATCGCAGATACGCAGTATTTT
NA | TRBJ2-5 | TRBD1 | TRBV7-3 | CASSLTPGTGATQYF | TGTGCCAGCAGCTTAACCCCCGGGACAGGGGCGACCCAGTACTTC
few | TRBJ2-7 | TRBD1 | TRBV4-2 | CASSQEGQDRAYEQYF | TGTGCCAGCAGCCAAGAGGGCCAGGACAGGGCCTACGAGCAGTACTTC
many | TRBJ2-1 | NA | TRBV18 | CASSPLDEQFF | TGTGCCAGCTCACCACTGGATGAGCAGTTCTTC
few | TRBJ1-2 | NA | TRBV29-1 | CSLQGPGNYGYTF | TGCAGCCTCCAAGGGCCAGGGAACTATGGCTACACCTTC
NA | TRBJ2-5 | NA | TRBV19 | CASGTGQQETQYF | TGTGCCAGCGGAACAGGACAACAAGAGACCCAGTACTTC
many | TRBJ2-2 | NA | TRBV5-1 | CASGTVAGNTGELFF | TGCGCCAGCGGAACGGTAGCCGGGAACACCGGGGAGCTGTTTTTT
NA | TRBJ2-2 | NA | TRBV7-2 | CASTTRRISNTGELFF | TGTGCCAGCACCACCCGAAGGATTTCAAACACCGGGGAGCTGTTTTTT
NA | TRBJ1-1 | TRBD1 | TRBV29-1 | CSTNRGFGTEAFF | TGCAGCACCAACAGGGGTTTCGGCACTGAAGCTTTCTTT
few | TRBJ2-1 | TRBD2 | TRBV7-2 | CASRPLAGSVGEQFF | TGTGCCAGCAGGCCGTTAGCGGGATCTGTTGGTGAGCAGTTCTTC
few | TRBJ2-5 | NA | TRBV7-2 | CASSLASGSATQYF | TGTGCCAGCAGCTTAGCGTCCGGGTCCGCGACCCAGTACTTC
many | TRBJ2-7 | NA | TRBV5-1 | CASTDRRGTEQYF | TGCGCCAGCACCGATCGTCGGGGCACCGAGCAGTACTTC
NA | TRBJ2-7 | TRBD2 | TRBV3-1 | CASSQDASGRAEYF | TGTGCCAGCAGCCAAGACGCTAGCGGGAGGGCCGAGTACTTC
many | TRBJ2-5 | TRBD2 | TRBV5-1 | CASSQSQEASGTQYF | TGCGCCAGCAGCCAGAGTCAGGAGGCTAGCGGGACCCAGTACTTC
NA | TRBJ2-5 | TRBD1 | TRBV20-1 | CSAKPGQGGETQYF | TGCAGTGCTAAGCCCGGACAGGGAGGAGAGACCCAGTACTTC
many | TRBJ1-1 | NA | TRBV2 | CASSGTMNTEAFF | TGTGCCAGCAGCGGGACCATGAACACTGAAGCTTTCTTT
few | TRBJ2-1 | NA | TRBV5-1 | CASSFTDNEQFF | TGCGCCAGCAGCTTCACAGACAATGAGCAGTTCTTC
few | TRBJ1-6 | NA | TRBV7-9 | CASSEGFMSPLHF | TGTGCCAGCAGCGAGGGGTTTATGTCACCCCTCCACTTT
few | TRBJ2-3 | TRBD2 | TRBV4-2 | CASSQRRMREGKVDTQYF | TGTGCCAGCAGCCAAAGGAGGATGCGGGAGGGTAAGGTAGATACGCAGTATTTT
few | TRBJ2-7 | TRBD1 | TRBV29-1 | CSVVGQGTYEQYF | TGCAGCGTTGTGGGACAGGGAACCTACGAGCAGTACTTC
few | TRBJ1-5 | NA | TRBV7-9 | CASSSISGPLQPQHF | TGTGCCAGCAGCTCCATTAGCGGGCCCCTGCAGCCCCAGCATTTT
many | TRBJ2-5 | TRBD2 | TRBV5-1 | CASSLGSSGSETQYF | TGTGCCAGCAGCTTAGGGTCTAGCGGGAGCGAGACCCAGTACTTC
NA | TRBJ2-1 | TRBD2 | TRBV5-4 | CASSSWTSGVRGEQFF | TGTGCCAGCAGCTCCTGGACTAGCGGGGTTCGTGGTGAGCAGTTCTTC
few | TRBJ2-7 | NA | TRBV5-1 | CASSLQGAESYEQYF | TGCGCCAGCAGCTTGCAAGGGGCCGAATCCTACGAGCAGTACTTC
few | TRBJ1-2 | NA | TRBV19 | CASSMTLYGYTF | TGTGCCAGTAGTATGACTCTCTATGGCTACACCTTC
few | TRBJ1-1 | NA | TRBV18 | CASSPSSPGTEAFF | TGTGCCAGCTCACCCTCTAGCCCCGGGACTGAAGCTTTCTTT
NA | TRBJ2-7 | NA | TRBV21-1 | CASRYGTQHYYEQYF | TGTGCCAGCAGGTACGGGACGCAGCATTACTACGAGCAGTACTTC
NA | TRBJ2-7 | NA | TRBV11-3 | CASSLASGDSYEQYF | TGTGCCAGCAGCTTAGCTTCGGGTGACAGCTACGAGCAGTACTTC
NA | TRBJ2-1 | TRBD2 | TRBV5-6 | CASSLYPLAGTYNEQFF | TGTGCCAGCAGCTTGTACCCCCTAGCGGGGACATACAATGAGCAGTTCTTC
NA | TRBJ2-7 | TRBD2 | TRBV7-2 | CASSLGLAASSYEQYF | TGTGCCAGCAGCTTAGGACTAGCGGCCTCCTCCTACGAGCAGTACTTC
many | TRBJ2-3 | NA | TRBV5-1 | CASSLGQADTQYF | TGCGCCAGCAGCTTGGGTCAAGCAGATACGCAGTATTTT
NA | TRBJ2-1 | NA | TRBV27 | CASSPRGPYNEQFF | TGTGCCAGCTCCCCTAGGGGCCCGTACAATGAGCAGTTCTTC
few | TRBJ1-2 | NA | TRBV5-1 | CASSLASGEGYTF | TGCGCCAGCAGCTTGGCGTCAGGGGAAGGCTACACCTTC
many | TRBJ2-5 | NA | TRBV20-1 | CSAQHGGGIETQYF | TGCAGTGCGCAGCATGGGGGAGGAATAGAGACCCAGTACTTC
few | TRBJ2-7 | TRBD2 | TRBV29-1 | CSVVLTSGSYEQYF | TGCAGCGTTGTCTTGACTAGCGGGAGCTACGAGCAGTACTTC
few | TRBJ2-2 | NA | TRBV10-3 | CAISEGQKNTGELFF | TGTGCCATCAGTGAGGGTCAGAAGAACACCGGGGAGCTGTTTTTT
NA | TRBJ2-1 | NA | TRBV7-3 | CASSARAAKNEQFF | TGTGCCAGCAGCGCCCGGGCGGCCAAAAATGAGCAGTTCTTC
many | TRBJ2-1 | NA | TRBV5-1 | CASFWGGKGTYNEQFF | TGCGCCAGCTTTTGGGGAGGCAAAGGGACCTACAATGAGCAGTTCTTC
NA | TRBJ2-7 | NA | TRBV20-1 | CSAMMSEQYF | TGCAGTGCCATGATGTCCGAGCAGTACTTC